The 14 T cell receptor beta chains presented below share a single source sample, sequenced in a study of cytomegalovirus exposure and HLA in healthy donors. The PCR contained 60 Vbeta and 13 Jbeta primers. The table came from immunoSEQ multiplex PCR; TCRdb's copy has only in-frame clones and leaves some out. The table includes under 200,000 clones, about 81% detected once. The sequenced material came from PBMCs. The source of these receptors is a girl aged 2 to 9 in good health and CMV-seropositive.

The J gene is TRBJ2-1, the V gene TRBV9; 7 nucleotides line up with TRBD2. Germline CDR1 is SGDLS and CDR2 is YYNGEE. With 3 bases clipped from V and 10 bases from J, the junction kept 7 bases outside the gene matches. The CDR3 is 13 amino acids. CDR3 sequence: CASSGGGFREQFF. The CDR3 coding sequence is TGTGCCAGCAGCGGGGGGGGTTTCCGGGAGCAGTTCTTC.

This chain joins TRBV10-3 and TRBJ1-2, with TRBD1 identical over 11 bases. The CDR3 runs to 13 residues. In germline, CDR1 is ENHRY, CDR2 SYGVKD. With V trimmed by 10 bases and J by 8 bases, 9 bases remained unmatched. Here the CDR3 reads CATAGQGARGYTF. In nucleotides, the CDR3 is TGTGCCACCGCCGGACAGGGGGCAAGGGGCTACACCTTC.

The chain links TRBV6-5 to TRBJ2-7; 8 positions agree with TRBD1. From germline, CDR1 is MNHEY and CDR2 SVGAGI. The CDR3 totals 14 residues. Trimming took 2 bases from V and 7 from J; bases not matched to a gene: 7. In DNA, the CDR3 is TGTGCCAGCAGTTACCCGGACAGGGCGACGGAGCAGTACTTC. Its protein product is CASSYPDRATEQYF.

The V call is TRBV6-5, the J call TRBJ1-1; D ambiguous. Trimming removed 6 bases at V and 2 bases at J, with 10 bases between. The germline gives CDR1 MNHEY, CDR2 SVGAGI. The CDR3 totals 13 residues. CDR3 DNA: TGTGCCAGCAGACCATCAGGTAACACTGAAGCTTTCTTT. This translates into CASRPSGNTEAFF.

The chain combines TRBV29-1 with TRBJ2-1, with TRBD2 identical over 9 bases. The CDR3 length is 14 residues. The junction had 7 bases not matched to a gene; V was cut back by 7 bases and J by 3 bases. Germline V gene lookup returns CDR1 SQVTM and CDR2 ANQGSEA. The CDR3, as DNA: TGCAGCGGACGGAGCGGGGGGAACTACAATGAGCAGTTCTTC. Its protein is CSGRSGGNYNEQFF.

The rearrangement links TRBV5-1 to TRBJ2-5; D not resolved. CDR3 length: 13 residues. Trimming stripped 1 base from V and 5 bases from J, with 9 bases between. Germline V gene data show CDR1 as SGHRS and CDR2 as YFSETQ. The DNA of the CDR3 is TGCGCCAGCAGCTTGTACTCTTCGGAGACCCAGTACTTC. Translating gives CASSLYSSETQYF. The full variable domain, with the rest looked up from reference TRBV5-1 and TRBJ2-5, is KAGVTQTPRYLIKTRGQQVTLSCSPISGHRSVSWYQQTPGQGLQFLFEYFSETQRNKGNFPGRFSGRQFSNSRSEMNVSTLELGDSALYLCASSLYSSETQYFGPGTRLLVL.

CDR3 DNA sequence: TGTGCCAGCAGTTTGAGACTAGCGGGGAATGAGCAGTTCTTC. Protein product: CASSLRLAGNEQFF. The chain couples TRBV5-4 to TRBJ2-1; 11 bases align to TRBD2. There are 14 residues in the CDR3. Germline CDR1 SGHNT, CDR2 YYREEE (reference sequence). V lost 5 bases, J lost 7 bases, and 5 bases stayed unmatched. Full variable domain (outside the CDR3, taken from reference TRBV5-4 and TRBJ2-1): ETGVTQSPTHLIKTRGQQVTLRCSSQSGHNTVSWYQQALGQGPQFIFQYYREEENGRGNFPPRFSGLQFPNYSSELNVNALELDDSALYLCASSLRLAGNEQFFGPGTRLTVL.

The chain carries TRBV2 and TRBJ2-1; D is possibly TRBD2 (6 bases). The ends were cut back, 4 bases at V and 2 bases at J, with 9 bases in the middle. The CDR3 is 14 residues long. Germline V gives CDR1 SNHLY, CDR2 FYNNEI. CDR3 sequence (DNA): TGTGCCAGCAGTGGCCCTAGCGCCTACAATGAGCAGTTCTTC. It encodes CASSGPSAYNEQFF. The full variable domain, its missing parts supplied by reference TRBV2 and TRBJ2-1, is EPEVTQTPSHQVTQMGQEVILRCVPISNHLYFYWYRQILGQKVEFLVSFYNNEISEKSEIFDDQFSVERPDGSNFTLKIRSTKLEDSAMYFCASSGPSAYNEQFFGPGTRLTVL.

This sequence joins TRBV5-1 and TRBJ2-1; D is uncertain. The CDR3 extends over 13 amino acids. Germline CDR1 reads SGHRS; CDR2 reads YFSETQ. Between the trimmed V and J ends, which lost 0 bases and 3 bases, there was a span of 4 bases. DNA of the CDR3: TGCGCCAGCAGCTTGGGGAGCTACAATGAGCAGTTCTTC. Its translation: CASSLGSYNEQFF.

The chain links TRBV13 to TRBJ2-4, with 7 bases identical to TRBD2. The CDR3 covers 14 residues. Trimming removed 7 bases from V and 5 bases from J; junction bases left unmatched: 8. Germline CDR1 and CDR2: PRHDT and FYEKMQ (reference sequence). The CDR3 loop is CASTTRLAENIQYF. The CDR3 coding sequence is TGTGCCAGCACCACTAGACTAGCAGAAAACATTCAGTACTTC.

V gene TRBV5-1 combines with J gene TRBJ2-3; 9 bases align to TRBD1. Germline lookup yields CDR1 SGHRS and CDR2 YFSETQ. CDR3 length: 15 residues. The ends lost 3 bases at V and 6 bases at J; junction bases unmatched: 8. As DNA, the CDR3 is TGCGCCAGCAGCTCATTGGACAGGGGAACGGATACGCAGTATTTT. It codes for CASSSLDRGTDTQYF.

This chain links TRBV19 with TRBJ2-1; D possibly corresponds to TRBD2 (5 bases). CDR1 and CDR2 from the germline V gene are LNHDA and SQIVND (reference sequence). V was shortened by 2 bases and J by 2 bases, with 10 bases between the two germline ends. CDR3 size: 15 residues. In DNA, the CDR3 is TGTGCCAGTAGTATACACGGGAACCCCTACAATGAGCAGTTCTTC. This sequence encodes CASSIHGNPYNEQFF. Full variable domain (remainder filled in from reference TRBV19 and TRBJ2-1): DGGITQSPKYLFRKEGQNVTLSCEQNLNHDAMYWYRQDPGQGLRLIYYSQIVNDFQKGDIAEGYSVSREKKESFPLTVTSAQKNPTAFYLCASSIHGNPYNEQFFGPGTRLTVL.

The V call is TRBV28, the J call TRBJ2-1; no definite D call. Trimming removed 5 bases from V and 6 bases from J, with 5 bases in between. CDR1 and CDR2 from the germline V gene are MDHEN and SYDVKM. There are 11 residues in the CDR3. The CDR3: CASSRSNEQFF. The DNA for the CDR3 is TGTGCCAGCAGTCGTTCCAATGAGCAGTTCTTC.

This chain joins TRBV7-9 and TRBJ1-2, with D possibly TRBD1 on 5 matching bases. The CDR3 is made up of 14 amino acids. Between the trimmed V and J ends, which lost 2 bases and 2 bases, there was a span of 9 bases. Germline CDR1 SEHNR, CDR2 FQNEAQ (reference sequence). The CDR3 DNA follows: TGTGCCAGCAGCTTAAGTCGGGGGAACTATGGCTACACCTTC. Its protein product is CASSLSRGNYGYTF.